The present entry profiles one TCR beta chain with its context. Its antigen is still unknown. The ends lost 3 bases at V and 0 bases at J; junction bases unmatched: 5. CDR3 length: 15 amino acids. The germline gives CDR1 SGHTA, CDR2 FQGNSA. Clones were read by immunoSEQ multiplex PCR, and TCRdb kept only the in-frame ones, dropping some. The repertoire holds fewer than 100,000 clones, with around nine tenths as singletons. The sample comes from a study of OX40 agonist ivuxolimab in advanced cancers. Regarding the study as a whole: Patients with a partial response at 0.1-3.0 mg/kg had among the lowest clonal expansion.

This specimen consisted of CD4+ or CD8+ T cells sorted from blood, obtained in a trial of the OX40 agonist ivuxolimab. The chain carries TRBV7-2 and TRBJ2-7; 7 nucleotides line up with TRBD1. The TCR comes from an adult with an advanced solid tumor such as melanoma, head and neck, liver or kidney cancer. This CDR3 reads CASSFRDSYSYEQYF. The CDR3 DNA sequence: TGTGCCAGCAGCTTCCGGGACAGCTACTCCTACGAGCAGTACTTC.